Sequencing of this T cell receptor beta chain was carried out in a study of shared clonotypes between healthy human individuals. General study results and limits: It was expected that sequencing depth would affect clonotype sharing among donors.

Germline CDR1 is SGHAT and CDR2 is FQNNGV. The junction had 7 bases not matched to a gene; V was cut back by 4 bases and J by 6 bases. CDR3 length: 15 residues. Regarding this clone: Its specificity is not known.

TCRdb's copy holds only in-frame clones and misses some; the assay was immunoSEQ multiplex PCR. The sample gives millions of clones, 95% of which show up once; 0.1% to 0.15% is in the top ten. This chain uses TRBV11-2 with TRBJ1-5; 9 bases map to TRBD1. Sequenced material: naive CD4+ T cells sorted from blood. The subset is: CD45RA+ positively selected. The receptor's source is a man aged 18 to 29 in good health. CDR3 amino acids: CASSSNRGQGQPQHF. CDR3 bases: TGTGCCAGCAGCTCGAACAGGGGGCAGGGTCAGCCCCAGCATTTT.